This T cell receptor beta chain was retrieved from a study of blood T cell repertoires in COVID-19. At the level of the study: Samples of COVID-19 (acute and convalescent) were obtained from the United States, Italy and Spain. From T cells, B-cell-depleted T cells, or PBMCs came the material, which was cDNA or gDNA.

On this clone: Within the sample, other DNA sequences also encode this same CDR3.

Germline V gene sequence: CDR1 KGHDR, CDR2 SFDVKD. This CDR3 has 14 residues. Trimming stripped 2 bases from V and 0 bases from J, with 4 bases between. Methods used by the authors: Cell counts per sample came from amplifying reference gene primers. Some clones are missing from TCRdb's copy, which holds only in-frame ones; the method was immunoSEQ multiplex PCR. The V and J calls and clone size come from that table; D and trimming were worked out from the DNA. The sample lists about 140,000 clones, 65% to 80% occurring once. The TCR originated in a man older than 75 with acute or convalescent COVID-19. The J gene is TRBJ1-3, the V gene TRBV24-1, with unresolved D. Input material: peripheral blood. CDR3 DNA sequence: TGTGCCACCAGTGATTCTAGCTCTGGAAACACCATATATTTT. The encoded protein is CATSDSSSGNTIYF.